This T cell receptor (beta chain) was captured by sequencing in a study of T-cell reconstitution after alpha-beta-depleted transplantation in children. This clonotype was detected ten times or more. The CDR3 loop spans 13 amino acids. Germline V gene lookup returns CDR1 SQVTM and CDR2 ANQGSEA. V lost 8 bases and J 2 bases, leaving 13 bases between the germline ends. Molecular barcoding with unique molecular identifiers was used for the TCRbeta library. TCRdb reprocessed the PCR reads via MiXCR and lists one record per CDR3 protein. The sample holds around 360,000 distinct CDR3 sequences; 10% are singletons and the top ten take around 2.5%.

The chain recombines TRBV29-1 with TRBJ2-1, with TRBD2 as a possible D gene (5 bases). Material: PBMCs from the stem cell graft donor, obtained from the stem cell graft. The source is a human donor who donated a stem cell graft to a child with acute lymphoblastic leukemia. CDR3: CSTTSNPYNEQFF. In nucleotides, the CDR3 is TGCAGCACTACTAGTAACCCCTACAATGAGCAGTTCTTC.